This is a list of T cell receptor beta chains from one sample in a study of blood T cell repertoires in COVID-19. The table came from immunoSEQ multiplex PCR; TCRdb's copy has only in-frame clones and leaves some out. This sample has 200,000 to 250,000 clones, with around 86% found just once. The sample consisted of peripheral blood. All receptors derive from an older woman who had recovered from COVID-19. The CDR3 runs from the conserved cysteine through the conserved F or W. D genes are given only for firm matches. Clone size is not always given. Where it is, it says once, few, many or a class for expanded clones.

TRBV5-1	NA	NA	TRBJ2-7	CASSIQGEQYF	TGCGCCAGCAGCATCCAGGGGGAGCAGTACTTC
TRBV18	TRBD1	NA	TRBJ2-2	CASSPRRDRDTGELFF	TGTGCCAGCTCACCACGCCGGGACAGAGACACCGGGGAGCTGTTTTTT
TRBV28	TRBD1	NA	TRBJ2-6	CASSLFGPRDRVSGANVLTF	TGTGCCAGCAGTTTATTTGGACCCCGGGACAGGGTCTCTGGGGCCAACGTCCTGACTTTC
TRBV6-1	NA	NA	TRBJ2-7	CASSEWGPNSYEQYF	TGTGCCAGCAGTGAATGGGGGCCTAACTCCTACGAGCAGTACTTC
TRBV9	TRBD1	NA	TRBJ1-1	CASSRGLRQGSSHHDMNTEAFF	TGTGCCAGCAGTAGGGGCCTTCGACAGGGAAGTTCCCACCACGACATGAACACTGAAGCTTTCTTT
TRBV5-6	TRBD2	NA	TRBJ2-7	CASSLVGLGEQYF	TGTGCCAGCAGCTTGGTAGGACTAGGAGAGCAGTACTTC
TRBV6-6	NA	once	TRBJ1-3	CASRGGDGAGNTIYF	TGTGCCAGCAGGGGGGGAGACGGAGCGGGAAACACCATATATTTT
TRBV9	TRBD1	NA	TRBJ1-1	CASSAGQGATEAFF	TGTGCCAGCAGCGCCGGACAGGGGGCCACTGAAGCTTTCTTT
TRBV10-3	NA	many	TRBJ1-6	CAISEGGGDSPLHF	TGTGCCATCAGTGAAGGAGGTGGTGATTCACCCCTCCACTTT
TRBV20-1	TRBD2	once	TRBJ2-1	CSAERGDEQFF	TGCAGTGCGGAGCGGGGTGATGAGCAGTTCTTC
TRBV5-1	NA	NA	TRBJ2-3	CASESTGGSDTQYF	TGCGCCAGCGAGTCTACGGGGGGCTCAGATACGCAGTATTTT
TRBV29-1	TRBD1	NA	TRBJ1-2	CSVDTGGDYGYTF	TGCAGCGTTGACACAGGGGGTGACTATGGCTACACCTTC
TRBV5-1	NA	NA	TRBJ1-1	CASSLVGRQGIEAFF	TGCGCCAGCAGCTTGGTGGGGCGGCAGGGAATTGAAGCTTTCTTT
TRBV7-2	TRBD2	NA	TRBJ2-5	CASTLAGLAGGGETQYF	TGTGCCAGCACCCTAGCGGGGCTAGCGGGGGGCGGGGAGACCCAGTACTTC
TRBV3-1/TRBV3-2	NA	NA	TRBJ2-1	CASSQTMTSYNEQFF	TGTGCCAGCAGCCAAACGATGACATCCTACAATGAGCAGTTCTTC
TRBV2	TRBD2	few	TRBJ2-5	CASSESGGRETQYF	TGTGCCAGCAGTGAATCGGGGGGGCGAGAGACCCAGTACTTC
TRBV19	NA	few	TRBJ1-6	CASKPGTYNSPLHF	TGTGCCAGTAAGCCGGGGACCTATAATTCACCCCTCCACTTT
TRBV5-1	TRBD1	NA	TRBJ1-6	CASSLGDREGQSPLHF	TGCGCCAGCAGCTTGGGGGACAGGGAAGGACAGTCACCCCTCCACTTT
TRBV5-6	TRBD1	NA	TRBJ2-7	CASRPFGTGQIYEQYF	TGTGCCAGCAGACCATTCGGGACAGGTCAAATCTACGAGCAGTACTTC
TRBV4-1	TRBD1	NA	TRBJ2-5	CASSQAGQVPETQYF	TGCGCCAGCAGCCAAGCCGGACAGGTTCCTGAGACCCAGTACTTC
TRBV5-6	TRBD1	few	TRBJ1-3	CASSVGTGANTIYF	TGTGCCAGCAGCGTCGGGACAGGGGCGAACACCATATATTTT
TRBV7-2	TRBD2	once	TRBJ2-5	CASSPAGGVGETQYF	TGTGCCAGCAGCCCAGCGGGGGGGGTAGGAGAGACCCAGTACTTC
TRBV28	TRBD2	NA	TRBJ2-1	CASTSAGLAGPSSYNEQFF	TGTGCCAGCACCTCAGCCGGACTAGCGGGGCCGAGCTCCTACAATGAGCAGTTCTTC
TRBV7-9	NA	few	TRBJ2-7	CASSLSPRGAYEQYF	TGTGCCAGCAGCCTCTCCCCCCGGGGAGCCTACGAGCAGTACTTC
TRBV18	NA	NA	TRBJ1-5	CASSPPTPSPNQPQHF	TGTGCCAGCTCACCACCGACACCTTCACCCAATCAGCCCCAGCATTTT